This T cell receptor beta chain was recorded in a study of cytomegalovirus exposure and HLA in healthy donors. As for the study in general: Later analysis reported that the approximately 110 validation repertoires shared the platform of the 500 to 850 first-cohort repertoires.

The method was immunoSEQ multiplex PCR; TCRdb's version includes in-frame clones alone and lacks a portion of them. The sample comprises about 110,000 clones, approximately 91% of which are singletons, and approximately 2% rests with the top ten. Findings and caveats of the study: Under in vitro conditions, three CMV-associated chains were confirmed as specific for CMV antigens.

This CDR3 contains 13 residues. CDR1 and CDR2 from the germline V gene are SGHAT and FQDESV (reference sequence). V shed 3 bases and J shed 12 bases, with 14 bases lying between them. Regarding this clone: Its antigen is still unknown.

The sequenced sample was PBMCs. The clonotype was recovered from a woman between 18 and 29 years old in good health and CMV-seronegative. The V and J genes are TRBV11-1 and TRBJ1-4; no clear D gene. The CDR3 DNA reads TGTGCCAGCAGCTTTGGGCCCCTGGAGGAACTGTTTTTT. It translates to CASSFGPLEELFF. The complete variable domain, with remaining parts taken from reference TRBV11-1 and TRBJ1-4, reads EAEVAQSPRYKITEKSQAVAFWCDPISGHATLYWYRQILGQGPELLVQFQDESVVDDSQLPKDRFSAERLKGVDSTLKIQPAELGDSAMYLCASSFGPLEELFFGSGTQLSVL.